This TCR beta chain appears in the sequencing data of a study of CD8+CD57+ T cells in acquired aplastic anemia. Overall study context: Average DNA yield from sorted CD4+ and CD8+ cells was around 3.2 ug.

CDR3 and TCR beta VDJ profiling relied on genomic DNA as the template. From the reads, TCRdb called clonotypes with MiXCR, one entry per CDR3 protein. The table records around 50,000 distinct CDR3 sequences, roughly three fifths of them present only once. Germline assignment: CDR1 SNHLY and CDR2 FYNNEI. J lost 5 bases, V lost 7 bases, and 5 bases had no gene match. The CDR3 contains 13 residues. Comment on this clonotype: Its specificity is not known.

The patients chosen for sequencing had shown expansion of CD8+CD57+ cells (detected by flow cytometry). Whole-study results and caveats: Patients and controls were found to share twenty-nine CD8+ CDR3 sequences. Between the patient and control groups, CD8+ Simpson's diversity did not differ significantly.

The chain joins TRBV2 to TRBJ1-2; 9 bases agree with TRBD1. The TCR was taken from a human donor with aplastic anemia. The sequenced sample was sorted CD4+, CD8+, or CD8+CD57+ T cells (not recorded which) from PBMCs. The chain's CDR3 is CASIPGQGYGYTF. The CDR3, as DNA: TGTGCCAGCATCCCGGGACAGGGATATGGCTACACCTTC.